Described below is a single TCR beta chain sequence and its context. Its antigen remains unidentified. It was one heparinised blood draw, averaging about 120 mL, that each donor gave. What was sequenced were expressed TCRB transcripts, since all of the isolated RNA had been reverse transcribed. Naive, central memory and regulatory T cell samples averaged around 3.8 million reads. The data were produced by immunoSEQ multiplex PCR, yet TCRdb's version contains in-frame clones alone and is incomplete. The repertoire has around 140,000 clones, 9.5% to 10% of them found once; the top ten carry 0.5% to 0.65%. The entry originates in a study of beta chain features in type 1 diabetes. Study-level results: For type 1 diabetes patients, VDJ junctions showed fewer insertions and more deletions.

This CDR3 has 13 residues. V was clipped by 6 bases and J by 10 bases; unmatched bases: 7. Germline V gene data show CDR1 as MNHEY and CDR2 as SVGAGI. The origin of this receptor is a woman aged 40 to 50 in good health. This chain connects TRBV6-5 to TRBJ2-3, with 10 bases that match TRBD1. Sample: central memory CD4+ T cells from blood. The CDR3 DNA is TGTGCCAGCAGGACAGGGGGCGGATTGGCGCAGTATTTT. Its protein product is CASRTGGGLAQYF.